The clone carrying this T cell receptor (beta chain) was counted ten times or more. This entry comes from a study of Graves' ophthalmopathy and Graves' hyperthyroidism. Transcripts of RNA were the source for amplifying TCR beta CDR3 regions. Amplification began with first-round RT-PCR using HTBI primers, then second-round multiplex PCR was performed. A single record per CDR3 protein comes from TCRdb applying MiXCR to the multiplex PCR reads. In the table there are a few hundred thousand distinct CDR3 sequences, 15% of which are singletons. The V gene's germline CDR1 is SGHAT and CDR2 FQNNGV. V trimming: 3 bases; J trimming: 6 bases; junction bases outside the gene matches: 4. The CDR3 contains 15 residues.

This clonotype originated in a woman between 18 and 30 years old with stable Graves' hyperthyroidism. The sequenced sample consisted of peripheral blood. V is TRBV11-2 and J is TRBJ2-2; 10 bases fit TRBD2. CDR3 sequence (DNA): TGTGCCAGCAGCTTGGGACTAGCGAGTCCCGGGGAGCTGTTTTTT. Translating gives CASSLGLASPGELFF. Full variable domain (outside the CDR3, taken from reference TRBV11-2 and TRBJ2-2): EAGVAQSPRYKIIEKRQSVAFWCNPISGHATLYWYQQILGQGPKLLIQFQNNGVVDDSQLPKDRFSAERLKGVDSTLKIQPAKLEDSAVYLCASSLGLASPGELFFGEGSRLTVL.